This T cell receptor beta chain was profiled in a study of blood T cell repertoires in COVID-19. Overall study: COVID-19 samples from acute and convalescent phases originated in the United States, Italy and Spain.

From germline, CDR1 is PRHDT and CDR2 FYEKMQ (reference sequence). Trimming stripped 8 bases from V and 3 bases from J, with 8 bases between. The CDR3 runs to 11 residues. Sequencing was performed with immunoSEQ multiplex PCR; in TCRdb, only in-frame clones are kept and a portion is missing. The table shows fewer than 300,000 clones, with less than 90% occurring only once. Source material: peripheral blood. The source is a woman aged 30 to 39 with COVID-19, enrolled during active disease. The chain recombines TRBV13 with TRBJ2-7; weak D call: TRBD2 (5 bases). The CDR3 is CASGSGYEQYF. Here the CDR3 DNA reads TGTGCCAGCGGGAGCGGCTACGAGCAGTACTTC.